This T cell receptor beta chain was captured in a study of cytomegalovirus exposure and HLA in healthy donors. Study information: Earlier, 150 million to 200 million T cells were analyzed, and fewer than 120 million unique TCR beta sequences were found among them.

Overall study findings and caveats: An analysis done earlier found most TCR beta V segments productive about 87% or about 30% of the time. Reports credit the classifier with highly specific, highly sensitive diagnosis of cytomegalovirus status.

Trimming at V came to 2 bases and at J to 9 bases, leaving 8 bases not matched to a gene. Germline V CDR1 and CDR2: SGHVS, FQNEAQ. This CDR3 has 14 residues. Both 60 Vbeta primers and 13 Jbeta primers went into the PCR. Sequencing used immunoSEQ multiplex PCR; TCRdb keeps in-frame clones, though not all of them. The table has 100,000 to 150,000 clones, 81% seen once; the top ten hold 0.95% to 1.4%. Details on this clone: The target antigen is unknown.

The specimen was PBMCs. The genes are TRBV7-8 and TRBJ2-5; 8 bases line up with TRBD2. The sequence derives from a woman under 40 in good health and CMV-seronegative. CDR3 coding DNA: TGTGCCAGCAGCTTATTGTGGGGGCGGGAGGCCCAGTACTTC. Translated, it gives CASSLLWGREAQYF. The variable domain in full, completed from reference TRBV7-8 and TRBJ2-5, reads GAGVSQSPRYKVAKRGQDVALRCDPISGHVSLFWYQQALGQGPEFLTYFQNEAQLDKSGLPSDRFFAERPEGSVSTLKIQRTQQEDSAVYLCASSLLWGREAQYFGPGTRLLVL.